This T cell receptor (beta chain) was documented in a study of T cell repertoires in cytomegalovirus infection. About the study: A matching HLA type, together with CMV infection, was signaled by public TCR beta signatures. General observations from the study: Totalled public TCR beta family frequency picked out people who carried CMV plus the relevant HLA. Dominating the ex vivo response were TCR beta clonotypes that were CMV-specific and HLA-C-restricted.

Trimming took off 0 bases at V and 1 base at J, with 6 bases between the two ends. This CDR3 is built from 14 residues. The germline gives CDR1 SEHNR, CDR2 FQNEAQ (reference sequence). TCRdb reprocessed the reads via MiXCR and lists one record per CDR3 protein. Of approximately 200,000 distinct CDR3 sequences in the sample, roughly 22% were seen once. This clonotype occurred a few times. Antigen specificity is unknown. This receptor was identified in a human donor in good health (CMV status not recorded). Some clones in this sample may be carry-over from other donors' samples. Input material: CD8+ T cells from PBMCs. The chain recombines TRBV7-9 with TRBJ1-1; D call uncertain. CDR3 in DNA: TGTGCCAGCAGCTTAGCGGTCGGGAACACTGAAGCTTTCTTT. Translation gives CASSLAVGNTEAFF.